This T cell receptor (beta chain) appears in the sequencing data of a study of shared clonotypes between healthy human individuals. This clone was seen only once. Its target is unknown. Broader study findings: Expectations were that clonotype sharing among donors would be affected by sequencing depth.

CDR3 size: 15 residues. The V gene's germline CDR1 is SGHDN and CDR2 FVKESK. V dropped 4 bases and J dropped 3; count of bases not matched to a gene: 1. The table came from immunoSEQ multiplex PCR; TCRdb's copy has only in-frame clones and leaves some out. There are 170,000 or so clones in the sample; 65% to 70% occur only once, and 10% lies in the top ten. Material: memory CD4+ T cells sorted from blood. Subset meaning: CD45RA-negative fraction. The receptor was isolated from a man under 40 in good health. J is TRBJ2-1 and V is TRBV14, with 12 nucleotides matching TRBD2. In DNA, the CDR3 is TGTGCCAGCAGCCGACTAGCGGGAGACTACAATGAGCAGTTCTTC. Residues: CASSRLAGDYNEQFF.